The 17 T cell receptor beta chains listed next were all sequenced from one sample in a study of shared clonotypes between healthy human individuals. Data came from immunoSEQ multiplex PCR; TCRdb stores just in-frame clones and leaves some out. The data show roughly 96,000 clones, less than 50% seen once. The sequencing sample was made of PBMCs. Every receptor here comes from a woman between 40 and 55 years old in good health. Some clones in this sample may be carry-over from other donors' samples.

A single count supports this clone. A much larger clone differs by one base, so this may be a read error. At the DNA level, this CDR3 is encoded by other sequences in the same sample as well. CDR3: CASSPMQGFQETQYF. The CDR3 nucleotides read TGTGCCAGCTCACCAATGCAGGGGTTCCAGGAGACCCAGTACTTC. The V gene is TRBV18, the J gene TRBJ2-5; a possible D gene is TRBD1 (6 bases). Trimming removed 2 bases from V and 5 bases from J, with 15 bases in between. The CDR3 runs 15 residues. In germline, CDR1 is KGHSH, CDR2 LQKENI.

This clone appeared a few times. Here the CDR3 reads CASSYSQRESYEQYF. CDR3 DNA sequence: TGTGCCAGCAGTTACAGCCAGCGGGAGTCCTACGAGCAGTACTTC. This sequence joins TRBV6-5 and TRBJ2-7; 8 bases are shared with TRBD2. The CDR3 is 15 amino acids. V was clipped by 2 bases and J by 1 base; unmatched bases: 4. Germline V gene sequence: CDR1 MNHEY, CDR2 SVGAGI.

On this clone: A far larger clone is a single base away, which makes a read error likely. The rearrangement joins TRBV7-8 to TRBJ2-7; the D is unclear. The CDR3 spans 14 residues. In germline, CDR1 is SGHVS, CDR2 FQNEAQ. V lost 1 base to trimming and J lost 0 bases, with 7 bases between them. The CDR3 nucleotides read TGTGCCAGCAGCTTAGGCCGGAACTCCTACGAGCAGTACTTC. Protein: CASSLGRNSYEQYF.

There are a few counts of this clone. The chain links TRBV6-5 to TRBJ2-3; 7 nucleotides agree with TRBD2. Germline V gene data show CDR1 as MNHEY and CDR2 as SVGAGI. Trimming took 5 bases from V and 1 from J; bases not matched to a gene: 0. CDR3 length equals 13 residues. CDR3 in amino acids: CASSRGGTDTQYF. The CDR3 DNA is TGTGCCAGCAGTCGGGGGGGCACAGATACGCAGTATTTT.

This clone has only a few counts. The CDR3: CSVAGLAGGSYNEQFF. The CDR3 DNA follows: TGCAGCGTTGCGGGACTAGCGGGAGGCTCCTACAATGAGCAGTTCTTC. V is TRBV29-1 and J is TRBJ2-1; 15 bases match TRBD2. The CDR3 has 16 residues. The germline V gene encodes CDR1 SQVTM and CDR2 ANQGSEA. V lost 4 bases to trimming and J lost 0 bases; unmatched junction nucleotides: 1.

The chain has TRBV20-1 and TRBJ2-5, with D hard to call. Per germline, CDR1 DFQATT and CDR2 SNEGSKA (reference sequence). The V and J ends lost 5 bases and 7 bases respectively, with 11 bases between them. This CDR3 spans 11 amino acids. CDR3 region: CSAGRQATQYF. The CDR3 coding sequence is TGCAGTGCTGGACGGCAGGCGACCCAGTACTTC.

This chain uses TRBV6-6 with TRBJ2-7; a possible D gene is TRBD1 (6 bases). Germline CDR1 MNHNY, CDR2 SVGAGI (reference sequence). With 6 bases removed from V and 5 bases from J, the gap between germline ends came to 14 bases. The CDR3 extends over 13 amino acids. CDR3 sequence reads: CASRRGIADEQYF. DNA of the CDR3: TGTGCCAGCAGGAGGGGGATCGCCGACGAGCAGTACTTC.

This clone occurred many times. This sequence joins TRBV4-2 and TRBJ2-1; TRBD2 matches 8 bases. V lost 0 bases and J lost 1; bases outside the gene matches: 2. Germline V CDR1 and CDR2: LGHNA, YNFKEQ. CDR3 length: 16 amino acids. CDR3 nucleotide sequence: TGTGCCAGCAGCCAAGAAGTAGCGGGATCCTACAATGAGCAGTTCTTC. This sequence encodes CASSQEVAGSYNEQFF.

This clone was counted at least ten times. The rearrangement uses TRBV30 and TRBJ1-1; D is unclear. CDR1 and CDR2 (germline): GTSNPN, SVGIG (reference sequence). This CDR3 is built from 12 residues. V was shortened by 2 bases and J by 8 bases, with 12 bases between the two germline ends. The CDR3 DNA reads as TGTGCCTGGAGTAGGCGCGGCTTAGAAGCTTTCTTT. Translated, it gives CAWSRRGLEAFF. The whole variable domain, filled in from reference TRBV30 and TRBJ1-1, reads SQTIHQWPATLVQPVGSPLSLECTVEGTSNPNLYWYRQAAGRGLQLLFYSVGIGQISSEVPQNLSASRPQDRQFILSSKKLLLSDSGFYLCAWSRRGLEAFFGQGTRLTVV.

The chain employs TRBV6-5 and TRBJ1-5; a weak D match, TRBD1 (5 bases). V was clipped by 5 bases and J by 4 bases, with 12 bases between them. Per germline, CDR1 MNHEY and CDR2 SVGAGI. The CDR3 has 14 residues. This CDR3 is CASSEQGENQPQHF. In DNA, the CDR3 is TGTGCCAGCAGTGAACAAGGGGAAAATCAGCCCCAGCATTTT.

As to this clone: Being one base from a much bigger clone, this may be a read error. The sample contains more than one DNA sequence encoding this CDR3. The V call is TRBV30, the J call TRBJ2-3; 7 bases fit TRBD1. CDR3 length: 15 amino acids. Germline V gene lookup returns CDR1 GTSNPN and CDR2 SVGIG (reference sequence). V gave up 8 bases and J gave up 0 bases; unmatched junction bases: 11. The CDR3 DNA reads as TGTGCCCTGACAGGGCTAGTTACTAGCACAGATACGCAGTATTTT. It encodes CALTGLVTSTDTQYF.

This clone was picked up one time. V and J are TRBV5-1 and TRBJ2-3; D might be TRBD1 (5 bases). This CDR3 has 13 amino acids. The V end lost 2 bases, the J end lost 1 base, and 5 bases lay between the germline ends. Looked up from germline, CDR1 is SGHRS and CDR2 is YFSETQ. In DNA, the CDR3 is TGCGCCAGCAGCTTACAGGGCACAGATACGCAGTATTTT. Encoded protein: CASSLQGTDTQYF.

In its sample, this clone was seen many times. The CDR3, as DNA: TGCGCCAGCAGCTTGGGAGCGGAGAGCTACGAGCAGTACTTC. It codes for CASSLGAESYEQYF. The chain carries TRBV5-1 and TRBJ2-7; D perhaps matches TRBD2 (5 bases). The CDR3 spans 14 residues. Between the trimmed V and J ends, which lost 0 bases and 3 bases, there was a span of 10 bases. Germline V gene sequence: CDR1 SGHRS, CDR2 YFSETQ.

This sequence joins TRBV9 and TRBJ2-3, with 9 bases identical to TRBD1. The CDR3 sequence is 14 residues long. Germline lookup yields CDR1 SGDLS and CDR2 YYNGEE. With V trimmed by 0 bases and J by 6 bases, 2 bases remained unmatched. The CDR3 sequence: CASSVATGGDTQYF. The CDR3, as DNA: TGTGCCAGCAGCGTAGCGACAGGGGGGGATACGCAGTATTTT.

This clone was seen a few times. The rearrangement joins TRBV5-1 to TRBJ2-7; TRBD2 agrees at 12 bases. V trimming: 1 base; J trimming: 3 bases; junction bases outside the gene matches: 8. This CDR3 region has 17 residues. Per the germline V gene, CDR1 is SGHRS and CDR2 is YFSETQ. The CDR3 DNA follows: TGCGCCAGCAGCTTGCGACTAGCGGGAGAAGGGGGCTACGAGCAGTACTTC. Its translation: CASSLRLAGEGGYEQYF.

This chain connects TRBV9 to TRBJ1-3, with a tentative D call TRBD1 (5 bases). V was pared by 2 bases and J by 0 bases, with 12 bases between. Germline-derived CDR1 and CDR2 are SGDLS and YYNGEE. This CDR3 has 16 amino acids. The DNA for the CDR3 is TGTGCCAGCAGCGTGAGAGCAGACAGCTCTGGAAACACCATATATTTT. Protein sequence: CASSVRADSSGNTIYF.

In its sample, this clone was seen many times. The chain employs TRBV29-1 and TRBJ2-2; 9 bases fit TRBD2. Losses at the gene ends were 5 bases for V and 7 bases for J; bases not matched to a gene: 11. CDR3 length: 15 amino acids. Germline CDR1 SQVTM, CDR2 ANQGSEA. CDR3 bases: TGCAGCGTTTTATCGTCTAGCGGGGCCCGCGGGGAGCTGTTTTTT. Translated, it gives CSVLSSSGARGELFF.